This entry describes one T cell receptor (beta chain). This CDR3 region has 18 residues. Germline values: CDR1 MNHEY, CDR2 SMNVEV (reference sequence). Unmatched junction bases numbered 4, after V lost 0 bases and J lost 0 bases. This record comes from a study of blood T cell repertoires in COVID-19. Study-level background: Whether acute or convalescent, the COVID-19 samples came from the United States, Italy and Spain.

In the original processing: Reference gene primer amplification in the assay estimated nucleated cell counts. Method: immunoSEQ multiplex PCR; TCRdb's copy keeps in-frame clones and lacks some. The DNA was the basis for D and trimming; V, J and clone size are from that table. The sample has about 110,000 clones, about four fifths seen once. The source is a woman aged 55 to 70 with acute or convalescent COVID-19. Sequenced input: peripheral blood. The chain combines TRBV27 with TRBJ2-7; 14 nucleotides line up with TRBD2. CDR3 sequence reads: CASSLSGLAGVGSYEQYF. DNA of the CDR3: TGTGCCAGCAGTTTATCGGGACTAGCGGGAGTCGGCTCCTACGAGCAGTACTTC.